This T cell receptor (beta chain) was captured by sequencing in a study of blood T cell repertoires in COVID-19 (dated by TCRdb to 2020 to 2021). Context from the whole study: Samples from collaborators originated in the United States, Italy and Spain and spanned both the acute and convalescent phases of COVID-19. The prospective study material was composed of cDNA or gDNA derived from T cells, B-cell-depleted T cells, or PBMCs. Deeply sampled blood TCRbeta repertoires from subjects exposed to, actively infected with, or recovered from COVID-19 were included in the dataset. The repertoires were released in a freely available public database intended as a resource for research on the immune response to SARS-CoV-2. Samples came from the ongoing ImmuneRACE study (first 160 participants) plus 1,254 subjects from 6 global collaborators. The sample metadata nearly always contained a de-identified subject ID, COVID-19 status, age in years and sex. Where available, HLA class I and class II types were taken from metadata supplied by the sample provider and were not determined by assay-based typing. Overall study outcomes, separate from this receptor: Clinical and demographic metadata were provided uncurated, with the amount varying by source and participant.

Enrolling through a virtual design, the prospective study's participants ranged in age from roughly 18 to 95 years and lived across more than 20 United States geographic areas. Cohort assignment in the prospective study relied on participant-reported clinical history from a screening survey and a study questionnaire. Recovered participants in ImmuneRACE Cohort 3 were defined as having two consecutive negative NP/OP PCR tests, clearance from a healthcare professional, or resolution of symptoms. Each participant in the prospective study had whole blood, serum and a nasopharyngeal or oropharyngeal swab collected by mobile phlebotomists. Participants in the prospective study had the option to provide additional blood draws and questionnaires over an approximately 2-month period. Before DNA extraction, prospective study blood samples were shipped either frozen or at room temperature. The immunoSEQ Assay, a bias-controlled multiplex PCR, was used to amplify TCRbeta CDR3 regions from genomic DNA. As for the original processing: Nucleated cell counts per sample were estimated from amplification of reference gene primers within the assay. To quantify the absolute abundance of each unique TCRbeta CDR3 rearrangement, sequence reads were collapsed and filtered. For each sample, productive Simpson clonality was calculated by taking the square root of Simpson's diversity index across productive rearrangements. This is the immuneACCESS table as TCRdb keeps it, with only in-frame sequences that have V and J called. A part of the clones is gone; compared with another copy, unresolved V genes explain less than half, and the rest is unexplained. That table furnishes V, J and clone size, whereas the DNA furnished D and trimming. This sample is represented by 200,000 to 250,000 clones; about 85% of them were singletons. The top ten constitute approximately 10% of the sample.

In the case of this clone: Its antigen remains unidentified. There are no base qualities to consult, and no much larger clone falls within one base.

This TCR was recovered from a man aged 30 to 39 who had recovered from COVID-19. Sequencing was performed on PBMCs or T cells enriched from blood (not recorded which).

The nucleotide sequence is TGTGCCACCAGTGATTTGGAGGACATCGACAATGAGCAGTTCTTC. Translation gives CATSDLEDIDNEQFF. The rearrangement joined TRBV24-1 to TRBJ2-1; the D segment could be TRBD1, given 5 matching bases. Trimming removed 0 bases from V and 5 bases from J, leaving 10 bases between the germline ends. The CDR1 and CDR2 encoded by the germline V gene are KGHDR and SFDVKD. Reading from cysteine to phenylalanine, the CDR3 counts 15 amino acids. The retained sequence is limited to the CDR3, 45 bases, with the frame set at the first base.